The sample holds one count of the clone carrying this T cell receptor (beta chain). Its antigen is currently unknown. This CDR3 spans 17 amino acids. V was clipped by 4 bases and J by 11 bases, with 28 bases between them. The germline V gene has CDR1 MRHNA and CDR2 SNTAGT. This record comes from a study of shared clonotypes between healthy human individuals. Study results and limitations: Sharing across several donors was seen in 4% to 6.5% of naive CD4 clonotypes.

In the authors' methods: With immunoSEQ giving junction-only sequences and no quality scores, filtering differed. The protocol was immunoSEQ multiplex PCR, while the TCRdb copy is restricted to in-frame clones and leaves out a portion. V, J and clone size were drawn from that table, and D and trimming were deduced from the DNA. This repertoire shows under 2.5 million clones, roughly 90% found once; its top ten account for 0.37%. This receptor was taken from a man aged 18 to 30 in good health. Some clones in this sample may be carry-over from other donors' samples. Sample: naive CD4+ T cells from PBMCs. Subset indicated: CD45RA+ positively selected. J is TRBJ2-3 and V is TRBV6-4, with D unresolved. CDR3 sequence: CASSAEATNSGDMRQYF. The CDR3 DNA reads as TGTGCCAGCAGTGCCGAAGCTACCAACTCAGGCGATATGAGGCAGTATTTT.